The 7 T cell receptor beta chains presented below share a single source sample, sequenced in a study of blood T cell repertoires in COVID-19. Produced via immunoSEQ multiplex PCR; TCRdb's table is partial and in-frame only. The sample contains roughly 84,000 clones, about 71% of which appear only once. Sequences were obtained from peripheral blood. The receptors shown here come from a woman between 50 and 59 years old with acute or convalescent COVID-19.

V usage is TRBV19 and J usage is TRBJ2-1, with D tentatively TRBD1 (5 bases). This CDR3 is built from 15 residues. The germline V and J ends were trimmed by 0 bases and 8 bases, with 14 bases remaining between them. CDR1 LNHDA and CDR2 SQIVND come from the germline V gene (reference sequence). The CDR3 bases are TGTGCCAGTAGTATAGATCTCACCGACAGTTATGAGCAGTTCTTC. Residues: CASSIDLTDSYEQFF.

The V and J genes are TRBV18 and TRBJ2-5, with 9 bases fitting TRBD1. V lost 2 bases and J lost 6; bases outside the gene matches: 7. CDR1 is KGHSH and CDR2 is LQKENI in the germline V gene. The CDR3 runs 15 residues. The CDR3 is CASSPGTGIVQTQYF. The CDR3 region has the DNA TGTGCCAGCTCACCAGGGACAGGGATTGTTCAGACCCAGTACTTC.

This chain joins TRBV19 and TRBJ2-7; tentatively, D is TRBD2 (5 bases). Germline loops: CDR1 LNHDA, CDR2 SQIVND (reference sequence). Trimming left V 7 bases short and J 3 bases short, with 16 bases between. This CDR3 comprises 14 residues. The CDR3: CASTLTVGDYEQYF. The DNA for the CDR3 is TGTGCCAGTACCTTGACCGTCGGGGACTACGAGCAGTACTTC. Based on the CDR3 plus reference TRBV19 and TRBJ2-7, the full variable domain is DGGITQSPKYLFRKEGQNVTLSCEQNLNHDAMYWYRQDPGQGLRLIYYSQIVNDFQKGDIAEGYSVSREKKESFPLTVTSAQKNPTAFYLCASTLTVGDYEQYFGPGTRLTVT.

The chain has TRBV6-2 or TRBV6-3 and TRBJ1-6; weak D call: TRBD1 (6 bases). V was cut by 1 base and J by 7 bases, with 8 bases left in between. Germline CDR1 and CDR2: MNHEY and SVGEGT. The CDR3 is 14 residues long. CDR3 DNA: TGTGCCAGCAGTTACTTACAGGGAAATTCACCCCTCCACTTT. Translation: CASSYLQGNSPLHF.

In this sample, this clone turned up once. This CDR3 is also generated by other DNA sequences in the sample. The chain carries TRBV15 and TRBJ1-1; no clear D. Germline CDR1 reads LNHNV; CDR2 reads YYDKDF (reference sequence). Trimming took off 5 bases at V and 1 base at J, with 14 bases between the two ends. This CDR3 contains 15 residues. The CDR3 region has the DNA TGTGCCACCAGCGTAGGATTAGGCGGGAACACTGAAGCTTTCTTT. Its protein is CATSVGLGGNTEAFF.

V is TRBV7-2 and J is TRBJ1-1, with no clear D. The CDR3 runs 15 residues. Between the trimmed V and J ends, which lost 0 bases and 4 bases, there was a span of 12 bases. Germline assignment: CDR1 SGHTA and CDR2 FQGNSA. CDR3 protein: CASSLARVGGTEAFF. DNA for the CDR3: TGTGCCAGCAGCTTAGCGAGGGTAGGAGGCACTGAAGCTTTCTTT.

The chain couples TRBV5-6 to TRBJ2-7, with D tentatively TRBD1 (5 bases). V dropped 7 bases and J dropped 0 bases, with 23 bases sitting between them. The CDR3 is made up of 17 amino acids. The V gene's germline CDR1 is SGHDT and CDR2 YYEEEE. CDR3 nucleotide sequence: TGTGCCAGCTCCGACTTGCGTAGGTCTAGGGGCTCCTACGAGCAGTACTTC. Its protein product is CASSDLRRSRGSYEQYF.